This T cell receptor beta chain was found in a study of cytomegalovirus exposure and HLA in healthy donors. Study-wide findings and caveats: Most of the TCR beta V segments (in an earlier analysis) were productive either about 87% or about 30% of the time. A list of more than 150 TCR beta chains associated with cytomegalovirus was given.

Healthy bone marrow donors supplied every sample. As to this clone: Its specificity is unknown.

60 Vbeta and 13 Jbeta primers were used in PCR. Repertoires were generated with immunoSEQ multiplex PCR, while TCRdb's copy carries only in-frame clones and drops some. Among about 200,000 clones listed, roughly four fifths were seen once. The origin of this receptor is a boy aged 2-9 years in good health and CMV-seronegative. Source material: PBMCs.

CDR3 sequence reads: CASSYDWGRGDNEQFF. The CDR3 DNA follows: TGTGCCAGCAGCTACGACTGGGGGAGGGGGGACAATGAGCAGTTCTTC. This chain joins TRBV7-3 and TRBJ2-1, with D perhaps matching TRBD2 (7 bases). Germline values: CDR1 SGHTA, CDR2 FQGTGA. V lost 4 bases, J lost 5 bases, and 18 bases lay in between. The CDR3 spans 16 residues.